These 27 T cell receptor beta chains came from one sample sequenced in a study of T cell repertoires in cytomegalovirus infection. TCRdb independently ran MiXCR on the reads; one entry per CDR3 protein. The sample lists tens of thousands of distinct CDR3 sequences; 24% were seen once. Which antigens these TCRs recognize remains unknown. Sequenced material: CD8+ T cells from cultured PBMCs, taken from culture after CMV antigen stimulation. Source of these receptors: a human donor in good health (CMV status not recorded). Some clones in this sample may be carry-over from other donors' samples.

Points on this clonotype: Given the absence of the conserved phenylalanine or tryptophan at the CDR3 end, a read error is likely. The rearrangement links TRBV28 to TRBJ2-3; D ambiguous. The CDR3 loop spans 14 amino acids. Germline V gives CDR1 MDHEN, CDR2 SYDVKM. CDR3 bases: TGTGCCACCGAGCTCTCGCCAAGCACAGATAAGCAGTATTGT. Its protein is CATELSPSTDKQYC.

In DNA, the CDR3 is TGTGCCAGCAGCTTCGGGGCTGGGGGTGGACAAGAGACCCAGTACTTC. It encodes CASSFGAGGGQETQYF. The rearrangement joins TRBV5-6 to TRBJ2-5; TRBD1 or TRBD2 may be the D gene (5 bases each). Germline CDR1 is SGHDT and CDR2 is YYEEEE. V lost 2 bases and J 2 bases, leaving 16 bases between the germline ends. CDR3 length equals 16 residues.

This chain links TRBV19 with TRBJ1-6, with TRBD1 matching over 7 bases. Trimming removed 1 base from V and 10 bases from J; junction bases left unmatched: 13. This CDR3 region has 17 residues. Germline-derived CDR1 and CDR2 are LNHDA and SQIVND (reference sequence). CDR3 residues: CASSIGTGALKGSPLHF. CDR3 sequence (DNA): TGTGCCAGTAGTATAGGGACAGGTGCACTGAAAGGGTCACCCCTCCACTTT.

This chain uses TRBV19 with TRBJ1-5; D not certain. The CDR3 is made up of 13 amino acids. The V gene lost 4 bases and the J gene lost 6 bases, with 10 bases spanning the gap. Germline V gene lookup returns CDR1 LNHDA and CDR2 SQIVND (reference sequence). CDR3 bases: TGTGCCAGTAGTAGAGAACGGGGTCAGCCCCAGCATTTT. Protein sequence: CASSRERGQPQHF. The full variable domain, completed using reference TRBV19 and TRBJ1-5, is DGGITQSPKYLFRKEGQNVTLSCEQNLNHDAMYWYRQDPGQGLRLIYYSQIVNDFQKGDIAEGYSVSREKKESFPLTVTSAQKNPTAFYLCASSRERGQPQHFGDGTRLSIL.

This clonotype was found a few times. V is TRBV15 and J is TRBJ1-5; D is uncertain. This CDR3 has 16 residues. Germline V gene data show CDR1 as LNHNV and CDR2 as YYDKDF (reference sequence). V lost 1 base and J lost 1, with 11 bases in between. CDR3 sequence (DNA): TGTGCCACCAGCAGAGGTTTGCCGGGGAGCAATCAGCCCCAGCATTTT. Its translation is CATSRGLPGSNQPQHF.

Turning to this clonotype: A much larger clone lies one base from this, so it may be a read error. This chain joins TRBV27 and TRBJ1-6; unclear D gene. There are 12 residues in the CDR3. Germline V gene data show CDR1 as MNHEY and CDR2 as SMNVEV (reference sequence). CDR3 DNA: TGTGTCAGCAGTACCCCTGGCGGGGCCCTCCACTTT. Protein sequence: CVSSTPGGALHF.

The chain has TRBV5-1 and TRBJ1-2, with 7 bases lining up with TRBD1. The CDR3 totals 13 residues. The ends lost 2 bases at V and 5 bases at J; junction bases unmatched: 3. Germline values: CDR1 SGHRS, CDR2 YFSETQ. The CDR3 spells CASSLQGRYGYTF. Written as DNA, the CDR3 is TGCGCCAGCAGCTTACAGGGGAGGTATGGCTACACCTTC. The complete variable domain, with remaining parts taken from reference TRBV5-1 and TRBJ1-2, reads KAGVTQTPRYLIKTRGQQVTLSCSPISGHRSVSWYQQTPGQGLQFLFEYFSETQRNKGNFPGRFSGRQFSNSRSEMNVSTLELGDSALYLCASSLQGRYGYTFGSGTRLTVV.

V gene TRBV20-1 combines with J gene TRBJ2-7, with TRBD1 matching 8 bases. Germline V gene data show CDR1 as DFQATT and CDR2 as SNEGSKA (reference sequence). The J segment lost 0 bases and the V segment lost 6 bases, leaving 4 bases of the junction unmatched. The CDR3 has 13 residues. In nucleotides, the CDR3 is TGCAGTGCATGGACAGGGAGCTCCTACGAGCAGTACTTC. It encodes CSAWTGSSYEQYF.

A remark on this clonotype: This may be a read error: a much more frequent sequence differs by one nucleotide. The chain combines TRBV2 with TRBJ1-6, with 8 bases that match TRBD1. The germline V gene has CDR1 SNHLY and CDR2 FYNNEI. After removal of 7 bases from V and 9 bases from J, the junction contained 17 bases not matched to a gene. This CDR3 is built from 17 residues. CDR3 coding DNA: TGTGCCAGCACTTTCCGGGACAGGATTCCCAAAAGTTCACCCCTCCACTTT. Translation gives CASTFRDRIPKSSPLHF.

This chain links TRBV27 with TRBJ1-2, with a possible D match to TRBD1 (6 bases). Looked up from germline, CDR1 is MNHEY and CDR2 is SMNVEV (reference sequence). This CDR3 spans 12 amino acids. V was pared by 5 bases and J by 8 bases, with 12 bases between. CDR3 sequence reads: CASSTPGGGYTF. The DNA for the CDR3 is TGTGCCAGCAGTACCCCGGGGGGCGGCTACACCTTC.

This clonotype was detected only a few times. The V and J genes are TRBV4-3 and TRBJ2-1; 7 bases match TRBD2. The junction had 10 bases not matched to a gene; V was cut back by 1 base and J by 7 bases. Germline lookup yields CDR1 LGHNA and CDR2 YSLEER. This CDR3 is 16 amino acids long. CDR3: CASSQAGGPSRNEQFF. The CDR3 nucleotides are TGCGCCAGCAGCCAAGCGGGAGGACCATCTAGGAATGAGCAGTTCTTC.

As concerns this clonotype: Germline and junction disagree at one end, which may indicate a read error. The chain uses TRBV7-6 and TRBJ2-3; D ambiguous. Germline lookup yields CDR1 SGHVS and CDR2 FNYEAQ. The CDR3 extends over 15 amino acids. DNA for the CDR3: TGTGCTAGCAGCTTAGGTCCAGCCGGCACAGATATGCAGTATTTT. It yields the protein CASSLGPAGTDMQYF.

This rearrangement joins TRBV27 to TRBJ2-7, with 12 bases fitting TRBD2. Per the germline V gene, CDR1 is MNHEY and CDR2 is SMNVEV (reference sequence). Trimming removed 6 bases from V and 0 bases from J; junction bases left unmatched: 0. This CDR3 has 14 residues. The DNA for the CDR3 is TGTGCCAGCAGACTAGCGGGGGGCTCCTACGAGCAGTACTTC. Translation: CASRLAGGSYEQYF.

In this sample, this clonotype turned up many times. The chain has TRBV11-1 and TRBJ1-1, with D unresolved. Germline V gives CDR1 SGHAT, CDR2 FQDESV (reference sequence). Trimming stripped 10 bases from V and 1 base from J, with 7 bases between. CDR3 length: 11 residues. In nucleotides, the CDR3 is TGTGCCACCGGTCCGAACACTGAAGCTTTCTTT. Translating gives CATGPNTEAFF.

A few counts support this clonotype. The chain combines TRBV7-9 with TRBJ2-5, with TRBD2 matching over 13 bases. There are 15 residues in the CDR3. CDR1 SEHNR and CDR2 FQNEAQ come from the germline V gene (reference sequence). V dropped 4 bases and J dropped 5; count of bases not matched to a gene: 4. DNA of the CDR3: TGTGCCAGCAGCTCGTGGACTAGCGGGGGCGAGACCCAGTACTTC. Protein product: CASSSWTSGGETQYF.

This clonotype has ten or more counts. The rearrangement uses TRBV4-3 and TRBJ2-1; 8 bases align to TRBD1. The V and J ends lost 0 bases and 9 bases, in that order; junction bases with no gene match: 16. CDR3 size: 18 residues. Germline CDR1 and CDR2: LGHNA and YSLEER. CDR3 nucleotide sequence: TGCGCCAGCAGCCAAGATAGGGGGCAAGGGCCAGGGGGCTTTGAGCAGTTCTTC. It yields the protein CASSQDRGQGPGGFEQFF.

The chain couples TRBV9 to TRBJ2-5, with 10 positions matching TRBD2. Germline loops: CDR1 SGDLS, CDR2 YYNGEE. This CDR3 contains 18 residues. The junction had 15 bases not matched to a gene; V was cut back by 3 bases and J by 4 bases. CDR3 region: CASSAPSMLAGDLETQYF. CDR3 bases: TGTGCCAGCAGCGCTCCGTCAATGCTAGCGGGAGATTTAGAGACCCAGTACTTC.

This clonotype was observed many times. The rearrangement joins TRBV12-3 or TRBV12-4 to TRBJ1-1; no firm D call. The length of the CDR3 is 12 residues. V was shortened by 3 bases and J by 4 bases, with 6 bases between the two germline ends. The chain's CDR3 is CASSFSFTEAFF. The CDR3 nucleotides are TGTGCCAGCAGTTTTTCCTTCACTGAAGCTTTCTTT.

This clonotype was detected only once. The chain joins TRBV4-3 to TRBJ1-1; D is possibly TRBD1 (6 bases). V lost 0 bases to trimming and J lost 4 bases, with 15 bases between them. Germline V gene data show CDR1 as LGHNA and CDR2 as YSLEER. This CDR3 comprises 16 residues. CDR3 coding DNA: TGCGCCAGCAGCCAAGATAGAGCGAGGGGGACCACTGAAGCTTTCTTT. Residues: CASSQDRARGTTEAFF.

This chain joins TRBV15 and TRBJ2-5; D unclear. This CDR3 spans 12 amino acids. Germline V lookup: CDR1 LNHNV, CDR2 YYDKDF (reference sequence). V shed 11 bases and J shed 5 bases, with 15 bases lying between them. For the CDR3, the DNA is TGTGCCGTCGGCCGGAATAAGGAGACCCAGTACTTC. It translates to CAVGRNKETQYF.

This chain uses TRBV3-1 with TRBJ2-1, with a possible D match to TRBD1 (6 bases). Germline loops: CDR1 LGHDT, CDR2 YNNKEL (reference sequence). The CDR3 length is 11 residues. V was trimmed by 3 bases and J by 12 bases, leaving 9 bases between them. CDR3 DNA: TGTGCCAGCAGCCACGGCAGGGGGCAGTTCTTC. Its protein is CASSHGRGQFF.

This chain links TRBV24-1 with TRBJ2-3; a weak D match, TRBD2 (5 bases). Trimming cost V 3 bases and J 7 bases, with 10 bases left between them. The CDR3 is 13 residues long. CDR1 is KGHDR and CDR2 is SFDVKD in the germline V gene. CDR3 sequence reads: CATSDPDFYTQYF. CDR3 DNA sequence: TGTGCCACCAGTGATCCGGACTTCTATACGCAGTATTTT.

The V gene is TRBV4-2, the J gene TRBJ1-3; 7 bases fit TRBD1. Looked up from germline, CDR1 is LGHNA and CDR2 is YNFKEQ. V lost 2 bases to trimming and J lost 0 bases; unmatched junction nucleotides: 10. The CDR3 totals 18 residues. The CDR3 loop reads CASSQPTGTASSGNTIYF. The CDR3 DNA follows: TGTGCCAGCAGCCAACCAACCGGGACAGCCTCCTCTGGAAACACCATATATTTT.

The table lists this clonotype with many counts. V is TRBV7-3 and J is TRBJ2-7; 8 nucleotides agree with TRBD2. This CDR3 comprises 15 residues. The trim removed 4 bases at V and 0 bases at J, leaving 5 bases unmatched. The germline CDR1 and CDR2 sequences are SGHTA and FQGTGA. The CDR3 loop is CASSSSGGFSYEQYF. The CDR3 bases are TGTGCCAGCAGCTCGAGCGGGGGTTTCTCCTACGAGCAGTACTTC.

This clonotype has more than one count but fewer than ten. V gene TRBV20-1 combines with J gene TRBJ1-1; 8 bases are shared with TRBD1. This CDR3 contains 14 residues. The V and J ends lost 5 bases and 1 base, in that order; junction bases with no gene match: 6. Germline CDR1 and CDR2: DFQATT and SNEGSKA (reference sequence). The CDR3 nucleotides are TGCAGTGCTCCTCGGACAGGGCGGAACACTGAAGCTTTCTTT. Protein sequence: CSAPRTGRNTEAFF.

In its sample, this clonotype was seen a few times. This chain connects TRBV20-1 to TRBJ2-7; TRBD2 matches at 9 bases. From germline, CDR1 is DFQATT and CDR2 SNEGSKA (reference sequence). CDR3 size: 15 residues. With V trimmed by 0 bases and J by 0 bases, 3 bases remained unmatched. CDR3: CSARDLAGFSYEQYF. The CDR3 DNA follows: TGCAGTGCTAGAGATCTAGCGGGGTTCTCCTACGAGCAGTACTTC.

This clonotype has just a few counts. The rearrangement joins TRBV12-3 or TRBV12-4 to TRBJ2-5; 9 bases agree with TRBD1. Trimming removed 6 bases from V and 5 bases from J; junction bases left unmatched: 7. CDR3 length: 14 amino acids. The CDR3 DNA sequence: TGTGCCAGCAGCCAGACAGGGACAGGGGAGACCCAGTACTTC. Amino acid sequence: CASSQTGTGETQYF.